Below are 5 T cell receptor beta chains sequenced from a single sample in a study of human T cells and chemical hapten exposure. The time point denotes: patch test 2, 6 weeks after DPC sensitization. Sample treatment: therapeutic diphenylcyclopropenone sensitization with weekly scalp DPC. TCRdb independently ran MiXCR on the RACE reads; one entry per CDR3 protein. The repertoire includes roughly 150,000 distinct CDR3 sequences, approximately 12% of them detected once, and 1.4% sits in the top ten. This specimen consisted of whole blood, obtained in connection with sensitization to the hapten diphenylcyclopropenone (DPC). Receptors originate from a woman aged 45-65 years with alopecia areata. Some clones in this sample may be carry-over from other donors' samples.

This clonotype occurred many times. This chain uses TRBV18 with TRBJ2-7; D may be TRBD1 (6 bases). Germline V gene sequence: CDR1 KGHSH, CDR2 LQKENI. Trimming shortened V by 3 bases and J by 0 bases, and 9 bases separated the two germline ends. The CDR3 has 14 amino acids. CDR3 loop: CASSPGTLSYEQYF. CDR3 sequence (DNA): TGTGCCAGCTCACCGGGGACACTCTCCTACGAGCAGTACTTC.

This sequence joins TRBV2 and TRBJ2-1; TRBD2 matches 10 bases. Per germline, CDR1 SNHLY and CDR2 FYNNEI. V lost 5 bases and J lost 4; bases outside the gene matches: 2. This CDR3 has 14 amino acids. This CDR3 reads CASSTSGAYNEQFF. CDR3 DNA sequence: TGTGCCAGCAGTACTAGCGGGGCATACAATGAGCAGTTCTTC.

The gene calls are TRBV2 and TRBJ1-4, with D maybe TRBD1 (6 bases). Trimming pared 4 bases from V and 2 bases from J, leaving 11 bases between. The CDR3 totals 15 residues. From germline, CDR1 is SNHLY and CDR2 FYNNEI. CDR3 bases: TGTGCCAGCAGTGTGCGGGGGGCGACTAATGAAAAACTGTTTTTT. It translates to CASSVRGATNEKLFF.

There are a few counts of this clonotype. The J gene is TRBJ2-5, the V gene TRBV12-5; D gene ambiguous. Germline assignment: CDR1 LGHNT and CDR2 FRNRAP. The CDR3 sequence is 13 residues long. Trimming left V 2 bases short and J 4 bases short, with 8 bases between. DNA of the CDR3: TGTGCTAGTGGTTTGCAAGGTGGAGAGACCCAGTACTTC. Its translation: CASGLQGGETQYF.

As concerns this clonotype: A read error is possible here, since a much larger clone lies one base away. Because it lacks the conserved phenylalanine or tryptophan at the end, this CDR3 is likely a read error. The chain joins TRBV28 to TRBJ2-7, with a tentative D call TRBD2 (7 bases). The V and J ends lost 6 bases and 1 base respectively, with 22 bases between them. CDR1 and CDR2 from the germline V gene are MDHEN and SYDVKM. CDR3 size: 17 residues. In DNA, the CDR3 is TGTGCCAGCAGCCGCCCAGCGGGACACCGAAGGTCCTACGAGCAGTACTCC. This translates into CASSRPAGHRRSYEQYS.